This TCR beta chain was retrieved from a study of T cells after yellow fever vaccination. Study in general: Preparation of the low-cell-number fractions used SMART-Seq v4 Ultra Low Input.

V dropped 6 bases and J dropped 7 bases, with 16 bases sitting between them. CDR3 size: 14 residues. Germline V CDR1 and CDR2: SGHTA, FQGTGA. The study made its TCR cDNA through 5'RACE template switching. That step introduced a universal primer site along with UMIs. In TCRdb, the 5' RACE reads were re-called with MiXCR into one record per CDR3 protein. The data contain hundreds of thousands of distinct CDR3 sequences, 13% of them singletons. Specimen: PBMCs, collected on the day of the yellow fever booster vaccination. This rearrangement joins TRBV7-3 to TRBJ2-1; D might be TRBD2 (7 bases). The TCR was taken from a man between 25 and 39 years old who received the YFV17D yellow fever vaccine. The CDR3 loop is CASRTSGGENEQFF. The CDR3 DNA reads TGTGCCAGCAGGACCTCGGGGGGCGAGAATGAGCAGTTCTTC.